This record looks at one TCR beta chain sequence and its context. Patients in Seattle were enrolled during active infection, then followed longitudinally. This sample stems from a study of blood T cell repertoires in COVID-19. The wider study: Spain, Italy and the United States supplied samples that represented acute and convalescent COVID-19.

Original methodology: Scientists estimated how many nucleated cells there were by amplifying reference gene primers. Sequencing was performed with immunoSEQ multiplex PCR; in TCRdb, only in-frame clones are kept and a portion is missing. The V and J calls and the clone size are those of that table, but D and trimming were determined from the DNA. Here the sample spans 450,000 or so clones, roughly nine tenths being singletons. The ends were cut back, 6 bases at V and 3 bases at J, with 15 bases in the middle. The CDR3 contains 15 residues. Germline V CDR1 and CDR2: MNHEY, SVGAGI. The V gene is TRBV6-5, the J gene TRBJ1-5; D possibly corresponds to TRBD1 (5 bases). The source material was peripheral blood. The source is a young man with COVID-19, enrolled during active disease. The CDR3 reads CASRGGSIHNQPQHF. The CDR3 nucleotides are TGTGCCAGCAGGGGGGGGTCTATCCACAATCAGCCCCAGCATTTT.